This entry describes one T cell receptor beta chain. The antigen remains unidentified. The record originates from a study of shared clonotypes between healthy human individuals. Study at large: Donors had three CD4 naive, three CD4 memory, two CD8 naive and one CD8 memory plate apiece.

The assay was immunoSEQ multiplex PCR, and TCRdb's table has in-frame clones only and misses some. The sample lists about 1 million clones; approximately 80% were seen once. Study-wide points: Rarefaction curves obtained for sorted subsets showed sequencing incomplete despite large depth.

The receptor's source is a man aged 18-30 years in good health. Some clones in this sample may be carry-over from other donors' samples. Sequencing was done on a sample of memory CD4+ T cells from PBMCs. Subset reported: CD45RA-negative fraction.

As DNA, the CDR3 is TGTGCCAGCAGCCTTACTAGCGCCCCAACCAGGGAGCAGTTCTTC. It codes for CASSLTSAPTREQFF. This chain connects TRBV7-3 to TRBJ2-1; 7 bases fit TRBD2. This CDR3 comprises 15 residues. With 5 bases clipped from V and 10 bases from J, the junction kept 14 bases outside the gene matches. Germline-derived CDR1 and CDR2 are SGHTA and FQGTGA.